This record concerns one T cell receptor beta chain sequence. This clone was recorded only once. The antigen it binds to is not known. The input lacks base qualities; no much larger clone sits a single base away. The cohort comprised 710 or so healthy bone marrow donors. Cohort members were all nominally healthy when sampled, although unrecorded immune exposures were likely present. The donor tested CMV seronegative, placing the donor among the 350 or so seronegative members of the cohort. Each donor provided a peripheral blood sample, and peripheral blood mononuclear cells were used for TCR beta sequencing. The Qiagen DNeasy Blood Extraction Kit was used to extract genomic DNA from the blood cell samples. To prepare the library, the immunoSEQ multiplex PCR assay was applied. The multiplex PCR relied on a mix of 60 forward primers for TCR Vbeta segments and 13 reverse primers for TCR Jbeta segments. The CDR3 region of rearranged TCR beta genes was amplified from genomic DNA with a multiplex PCR assay. The amplified TCR beta libraries were sequenced on the Illumina HiSeq System as 87-base-pair reads. As for the original processing: A later analysis counted about 80 million unique TCR beta chains across the 690 or so repertoires, and around 12 million of these chains were shared by at least two donors. A nearest-neighbor algorithm error-corrected the raw reads and collapsed the reads into unique sequences, merging closely related sequences to remove PCR and sequencing errors. CDR3 sequences were aligned to IMGT reference sequences to assign V, D and J gene segments. For a sequence to be retained, a match of at least six nucleotides to both a V gene segment and a J gene segment was required. A rearrangement counted as productive if the CDR3 had no stop codons and remained in frame with V and J, and every other rearrangement counted as non-productive. CDR3 was defined according to IMGT convention as the region running from the second conserved V-encoded cysteine to the conserved J-encoded phenylalanine. Sequences without an unambiguous match to a single V gene segment were excluded from the earlier analysis of approximately 600 of the donors. An earlier analysis of roughly 590 of the donors called V segments functional above 56.7% productive rearrangements and segregating when the between-donor standard deviation exceeded 5%. To diagnose cytomegalovirus status from the catalog of TCR beta chain sequences, a statistical classification framework was built. In a later analysis, V and J genes were assigned by comparing TCR nucleotide sequences against IMGT/GENE-DB human TR gene sequences. In a later analysis, CDR3 sequences and most-parsimonious VDJ recombination scenarios were assigned using the TCRdist pipeline. A later analysis defined each TCR beta chain by its CDR3 amino acid sequence plus V-gene family, and excluded reads lacking a unique V-gene family. As a way to deal with suspected cross-contamination and a sequencing artifact, a later analysis dropped 450 to 600 nucleotide sequences that were highly shared and had low generation probability. For each public chain, a later analysis derived a clonal expansion index from normalized ranks of inferred template counts within each repertoire. In a later analysis, generation probabilities were computed using a VDJ recombination model fitted to out-of-frame rearrangements, and the results were checked against IGoR. In a later analysis, TCR-TCR, TCR-HLA and TCR-CMV co-occurrence was scored with hypergeometric tests, and a repertoire-size bias correction was applied to TCR pairs. A later analysis estimated false discovery rates by permuting HLA or CMV assignments 20 times. In a later analysis, co-occurring TCRs were grouped with DBSCAN, and TCRdist sequence similarity was added when clustering was performed within HLA-allele-positive subsets. For co-occurrence clustering, repertoires with fewer than 30,000 or more than 120,000 public chains were excluded, along with five repertoires with anomalous nucleotide sharing. In TCRdb, the immuneACCESS table is reduced to in-frame sequences with V and J assigned. These tables do not hold every clone; where another copy was compared, an unresolved V gene accounts for under half, and the others remain unexplained. The D gene and trimming were derived from the DNA, and the V and J assignments and clone size from that table. Recorded for this sample are roughly 100,000 clones; over 55% of them occurred a single time. The ten largest clones add up to 2.5% to 3% of the sample.

This entry is derived from a study of cytomegalovirus exposure and HLA in healthy donors (dated by TCRdb to 2016 to 2017). For context, the study as a whole: In an earlier analysis of about 560 of the donors, 276 Gb of sequence data and 90 million to 120 million unique TCR beta sequences from roughly 190 million T cells were reported. Besides the first cohort of approximately 670 subjects, a separate validation cohort made up of 120 different subjects was used. Both class I and class II loci were covered by HLA typing, at four-digit resolution. Typing coverage varied by locus: roughly 620-640 donors for A, B, C, DRB1 and DQB1; 522 for DQA1; some 610 for DPA1; 400 to 480 for DPB1. Donor age, sex, ethnicity and CMV serostatus were compiled alongside the repertoire data. The genetic ancestry cluster associated with self-reported Caucasian donors included 81% of the roughly 390 genotyped donors. Across some 400 genotyped donors of the cohort, an average of about 240,000 unique TCR beta nucleotide sequences per donor were sequenced, and about a sixth of those sequences were non-productive. An earlier analysis of around 580 of the donors used high-throughput TCR beta sequencing to judge whether each TCR beta V gene segment behaved as functional or pseudogenic. Using immunosequencing, the study profiled T cell repertoires from 640 or so subjects and related those repertoires to cytomegalovirus serostatus. Roughly 300 gigabases of sequencing data and 80 million or so unique TCR sequences were included in an early release covering over 600 HLA-typed donors. A later genetic analysis used genome-wide SNP genotypes for 398 of the 666 donors, treating that subset as a discovery cohort. The later analysis used no new phenotypic data to find candidate immune exposures, relying instead on TCR beta sequences and their occurrence across donors. The study aimed to test whether cataloging public T cell receptors could reveal signatures of past pathogen exposure. High-throughput TCR immunosequencing, statistical association of individual TCRs with disease status, and machine learning were combined to predict cytomegalovirus infection status. Because of strong linkage in the cohort, 5 or 6 DR-DQ haplotypes were treated as single units for association and clustering. A later analysis re-examined previously published TCR beta repertoires from over 500 donors and added high-resolution HLA genotyping to investigate patterns of TCR occurrence. All discovery cohort repertoires had been generated on a single sequencing platform.

Summary of the overall study and its limitations: This cohort had only TCR beta chains sequenced, and the lack of alpha or paired-chain data limited which features could be detected. In an earlier analysis of under 600 of the donors, most TCR beta V segments were observed in productive rearrangements about 90% or about 30% of the time, broadly matching IMGT annotations. In both the original and validation cohorts, the classifier was reported to diagnose cytomegalovirus status with high specificity and sensitivity. Roughly uniform sequencing depth across donors was assumed in presence/absence analyses, although this assumption may not hold. Most TCR sequences were seen in very few donors, while some public TCRs were found in many individuals. A later genetic analysis associated a missense DCLRE1C variant with V-gene and J-gene trimming of TCR beta chains, and an independent cohort replicated the association. In a later analysis, several top co-occurrence clusters were reported to appear linked to parvovirus B19, influenza, CMV and Epstein-Barr virus. Because the 87-base-pair reads could not distinguish some IMGT-functional V segments, including TRBV6-2 and TRBV6-3, those segments were excluded. A further reported finding was that TCR beta sequences accurately predicted the HLA-A and HLA-B alleles for most subjects in the first cohort. In a later genetic analysis, fewer N-insertions in productive TCRs were reported among donors in an Asian-associated ancestry cluster than the roughly 700-donor mean. Because counts were too low, seventeen rarely observed V segments, including chromosome 9 orphons, were excluded from the earlier analysis of roughly 580 of the donors. Strong co-occurrence of HLA alleles, especially DR and DQ, made assigning TCR associations to individual alleles difficult. The only immune exposure information available for the cohort was CMV serostatus. Specific HLA alleles were associated with more than 15,000 TCR beta sequences at a false discovery rate of 0.05 in a later analysis. Because HLA typing was missing for some donors at each locus, association tests included only the typed subset. A later analysis found that HLA-associated TCR beta chains were more clonally expanded and had lower generation probabilities than equally common non-associated chains. In vitro tests confirmed that a few of the cytomegalovirus-associated TCR beta chains recognize cytomegalovirus antigens. In a later analysis, the rate of TCR association differed among HLA loci, with DRB1 alleles having the most associated TCRs and HLA-C alleles having the fewest. The study listed 170 or so TCR beta chains as associated with cytomegalovirus. According to a later analysis, most CMV-associated TCR beta chains appeared to be HLA-restricted, and the HLA associations seemed to be driven largely by CMV exposure. The sequencing pipeline was judged likely to have produced a cluster of highly shared sequence variants as a technical artifact. According to the authors, the approach could potentially be generalized to other disease states and immunological phenotypes. Linkage disequilibrium might explain the correlated functional status among segregating V segments, but an unknown experimental factor could not be excluded.

Sequences MNHEY (CDR1) and SVGAGI (CDR2) are obtained from the germline V gene. Counted from cysteine to phenylalanine, this CDR3 has 13 amino acids. Just the 39-base CDR3 DNA is kept, in frame starting at base 1. Ends trimmed: V by 6 bases, J by 2 bases; bases unmatched to a gene: 3. The TCR sequence derives from a female donor in good health and CMV-seronegative. This chain joins TRBV6-5 to TRBJ1-2; 7 middle bases align to TRBD1. Sequencing was carried out using PBMCs. The DNA sequence is TGTGCCAGCAGGACAGGGCAGAACTATGGCTACACCTTC. It codes for CASRTGQNYGYTF.